These 7 T cell receptor beta chains share one sample of origin, sequenced in a study of T cells after yellow fever vaccination. TCRdb reanalysed the 5' RACE reads using MiXCR and keeps one entry per CDR3 protein. The repertoire holds a few hundred thousand distinct CDR3 sequences, with about 3.9% as singletons. The sample here was PBMCs, taken 15 days after the yellow fever booster vaccination. These receptors originate from a man aged 18 to 29 who received the YFV17D yellow fever vaccine.

A few counts support this clonotype. This sequence joins TRBV20-1 and TRBJ2-2, with unresolved D. The CDR3 loop spans 13 amino acids. Trimming took off 3 bases at V and 1 base at J, with 6 bases between the two ends. Germline-derived CDR1 and CDR2 are DFQATT and SNEGSKA (reference sequence). The CDR3 DNA reads as TGCAGTGCTAGTCCTAGGAACACCGGGGAGCTGTTTTTT. Translating it yields CSASPRNTGELFF.

In its sample, this clonotype was seen many times. The chain carries TRBV3-1 and TRBJ1-2; possible D gene TRBD1, 5 bases. The germline V gene has CDR1 LGHDT and CDR2 YNNKEL (reference sequence). Trimming pared 4 bases from V and 8 bases from J, leaving 20 bases between. CDR3 length: 15 residues. DNA of the CDR3: TGTGCCAGCAGCCGCAAGTGGAGGGGATCGGAGGGCTACACCTTC. Its translation: CASSRKWRGSEGYTF.

This clonotype has at least ten counts. The rearrangement joins TRBV6-2 or TRBV6-3 to TRBJ1-5; possibly TRBD1 for D (5 bases). V was cut by 11 bases and J by 0 bases, with 11 bases left in between. The CDR3 totals 13 residues. CDR1 is MNHEY and CDR2 is SVGEGT in the germline V gene. DNA of the CDR3: TGTGCCTGCTCCAGGGATAGCAATCAGCCCCAGCATTTT. The encoded protein is CACSRDSNQPQHF.

At least ten counts were recorded for this clonotype. V is TRBV5-4 and J is TRBJ2-7; D is unclear. CDR1 and CDR2 (germline): SGHNT, YYREEE (reference sequence). The CDR3 contains 10 residues. Trimming left V 7 bases short and J 1 base short, with 3 bases between. Written as DNA, the CDR3 is TGTGCCAGCGGGTCCTACGAGCAGTACGTC. This sequence encodes CASGSYEQYV.

This clonotype was counted ten times or more. The V call is TRBV10-3, the J call TRBJ2-5; 11 bases are a match to TRBD1. Germline V CDR1 and CDR2: ENHRY, SYGVKD. The CDR3 is 15 amino acids. With V trimmed by 4 bases and J by 6 bases, 7 bases remained unmatched. CDR3 region: CAISAGDRGWQTQYF. The DNA of the CDR3 is TGTGCCATCAGTGCCGGGGACAGGGGGTGGCAGACCCAGTACTTC.

This clonotype was found many times. The V call is TRBV6-1, the J call TRBJ2-1; 9 bases align to TRBD2. This CDR3 contains 18 residues. CDR1 MNHNS and CDR2 SASEGT come from the germline V gene. Trimming cost V 7 bases and J 0 bases; bases outside gene matches: 13. Here the CDR3 DNA reads TGTGCCAGCACCGGTAGCGGGGGCTTCGTGAGCTCCTACAATGAGCAGTTCTTC. Amino acids: CASTGSGGFVSSYNEQFF.

This clonotype was counted ten times or more. The rearrangement joins TRBV4-2 to TRBJ1-2; D uncertain. V was trimmed by 0 bases and J by 1 base, leaving 9 bases between them. Germline V gene sequence: CDR1 LGHNA, CDR2 YNFKEQ. The CDR3 loop spans 15 amino acids. The CDR3 loop is CASSQEESLNYGYTF. CDR3 sequence (DNA): TGTGCCAGCAGCCAAGAGGAATCTCTTAACTATGGCTACACCTTC.